The 29 T cell receptor beta chains below come from one sample, sequenced in a study of tumor-infiltrating lymphocytes in glioblastoma multiforme. Multiple V-beta primers and a C-beta primer amplified TCRB from RNA. TCRdb processed the multiplex PCR reads anew with MiXCR; each CDR3 protein has one entry. This table holds under 35,000 distinct CDR3 sequences, 50% to 75% found once. The sample comprised brain tumor tissue. Receptors were obtained from a male donor with glioblastoma.

The chain couples TRBV12-3 or TRBV12-4 to TRBJ1-5; D perhaps matches TRBD1 (5 bases). The CDR3 loop spans 12 amino acids. The chain's CDR3 is CTISGDPGRQHF. The CDR3 nucleotides read TGTACCATCAGCGGGGACCCCGGGCGCCAGCATTTT.

The chain has TRBV5-4 and TRBJ2-7; D is unresolved. Trimming stripped 4 bases from V and 5 bases from J, with 16 bases between. This CDR3 contains 14 residues. Germline assignment: CDR1 SGHNT and CDR2 YYREEE (reference sequence). CDR3 nucleotides: TGTGCCAGCAGCCCTGAACATGGAGCCCACGAGCAGTACTTC. Residues: CASSPEHGAHEQYF.

As regards this clonotype: The junction departs from germline at one end; a sequencing error may be responsible. The chain has TRBV11-3 and TRBJ2-1; D is undetermined. The CDR3 is 13 residues long. Germline V gene sequence: CDR1 SGHNT, CDR2 YENEEA. CDR3 residues: CASSFTTGDEPYF. CDR3 DNA sequence: TGTGCTAGCAGCTTCACAACCGGAGATGAGCCGTACTTC.

Regarding this clonotype: One end of the junction varies from germline; a read error may be responsible. The chain is built from TRBV10-2 and TRBJ1-1, with D tentatively TRBD1 (5 bases). The germline V gene encodes CDR1 WSHSY and CDR2 SAAADI. CDR3 length equals 11 residues. CDR3 sequence reads: CTSRERGEAFF. In DNA, the CDR3 is TGCACCAGCAGAGAGAGGGGTGAAGCTTTCTTT.

As concerns this clonotype: A read error may produce the germline difference seen at one junction end. The chain links TRBV2 to TRBJ1-5; D is unresolved. CDR1 and CDR2 from the germline V gene are SNHLY and FYNNEI. The CDR3 contains 15 residues. This CDR3 is CASSGRTDSNQPRHF. The CDR3, as DNA: TGTGCCAGCAGTGGGAGGACGGATAGCAATCAGCCCCGGCATTTT.

The count of this clonotype is one. This sequence may be a read error, since a much larger clone differs from it by one base. This chain uses TRBV30 with TRBJ2-3; D may be TRBD2 (7 bases). CDR3 size: 14 residues. Trimming stripped 3 bases from V and 3 bases from J, with 13 bases between. Per germline, CDR1 GTSNPN and CDR2 SVGIG (reference sequence). In DNA, the CDR3 is TGTGCCTGGAGGGGGGCGGGAGTAACAGATACGCAGTATTTT. Translated, it gives CAWRGAGVTDTQYF.

This clonotype showed up just once. V gene TRBV6-5 combines with J gene TRBJ2-3, with 7 bases identical to TRBD1. CDR1 MNHEY and CDR2 SVGAGI come from the germline V gene. The trim removed 0 bases at V and 4 bases at J, leaving 1 base unmatched. The CDR3 has 14 amino acids. The CDR3 loop is CASSYSRGPDTQYF. DNA of the CDR3: TGTGCCAGCAGTTACTCGAGGGGGCCAGATACGCAGTATTTT.

About this clonotype itself: An end of the junction does not agree with germline; a read error may underlie this. The genes are TRBV6-5 and TRBJ1-2; 8 bases are shared with TRBD1. The CDR3 runs 19 residues. Germline-derived CDR1 and CDR2 are MNHEY and SVGAGI. The CDR3 loop reads CASNYSPGEGQAPSYGYTF. The DNA for the CDR3 is TGTGCCAGCAATTACTCCCCGGGGGAGGGACAGGCGCCCTCCTATGGCTACACCTTC.

This clonotype appeared once. Sequence at one end of the junction differs from germline and may be a read error. The chain couples TRBV20-1 to TRBJ1-4, with 10 bases matching TRBD1. The CDR3 is 14 residues long. Germline CDR1 reads DFQATT; CDR2 reads SNEGSKA (reference sequence). This chain's CDR3 is CNAPEQGQGLGLFF. As DNA, the CDR3 is TGCAATGCTCCTGAGCAGGGACAGGGGCTCGGACTGTTTTTT.

This clonotype was seen a few times. This may come from a read error, since a much larger clone is one base off. The V call is TRBV20-1, the J call TRBJ2-1; 10 bases match TRBD1. CDR1 is DFQATT, CDR2 SNEGSKA, per germline (reference sequence). This CDR3 has 13 residues. The CDR3 DNA reads TGCGGTGCTACGGGACAGGGGTTGAATGAGCAGTTCTTC. Encoded protein: CGATGQGLNEQFF.

The V call is TRBV5-4, the J call TRBJ2-2; tentatively, D is TRBD1 (6 bases). Trimming cost V 4 bases and J 9 bases, with 19 bases left between them. Germline V gene lookup returns CDR1 SGHNT and CDR2 YYREEE (reference sequence). This CDR3 is 15 amino acids long. This chain's CDR3 is CASSIDRRRTWELFF. The CDR3, as DNA: TGTGCCAGCAGCATAGACAGGAGAAGAACCTGGGAGCTGTTTTTT.

A word on this clonotype: Germline and junction disagree at one end, which may indicate a read error. V usage is TRBV4-1 and J usage is TRBJ2-1; 8 bases agree with TRBD1. The length of the CDR3 is 17 residues. Per germline, CDR1 MGHRA and CDR2 YSYEKL. The CDR3 sequence: CASSPIPGQDIGNGQFF. The DNA of the CDR3 is TGCGCCAGCAGCCCAATCCCGGGACAGGATATCGGAAATGGGCAGTTCTTC.

V gene TRBV6-5 combines with J gene TRBJ2-2; TRBD1 might be the D (5 bases). This CDR3 region has 15 residues. Germline assignment: CDR1 MNHEY and CDR2 SVGAGI. The ends were cut back, 6 bases at V and 3 bases at J, with 14 bases in the middle. The CDR3 is CASSPMGPDTGELFF. The CDR3 DNA reads as TGTGCCAGCAGCCCGATGGGGCCCGACACCGGGGAGCTGTTTTTT.

The rearrangement joins TRBV7-9 to TRBJ2-2, with D perhaps TRBD1 or TRBD2 (5 bases each). Deletions cut 6 bases from V and 4 bases from J, with 12 bases between. This CDR3 comprises 14 residues. Germline V CDR1 and CDR2: SEHNR, FQNEAQ (reference sequence). The CDR3 DNA reads as TGTGCCAGCAGGGGGACGGCGAGCACCGGGGAGCTGTTTTTT. Protein: CASRGTASTGELFF.

Sample share makes this clonotype large. The V call is TRBV11-2, the J call TRBJ2-2; 7 bases map to TRBD2. V was pared by 5 bases and J by 6 bases, with 6 bases of the junction left unmatched. This CDR3 has 14 amino acids. Germline V gene sequence: CDR1 SGHAT, CDR2 FQNNGV. The CDR3 protein is CASSHGLDPGELFF. The CDR3 DNA follows: TGTGCCAGCAGCCACGGACTAGACCCCGGGGAGCTGTTTTTT.

The chain recombines TRBV18 with TRBJ2-1; the match to TRBD2 covers 9 bases. Germline lookup yields CDR1 KGHSH and CDR2 LQKENI. V was pared by 3 bases and J by 0 bases, with 6 bases of the junction left unmatched. The CDR3 is 17 residues long. CDR3 loop: CASSPTTSGSSYNEQFF. The CDR3 coding sequence is TGTGCCAGCTCACCCACGACTAGCGGAAGCTCCTACAATGAGCAGTTCTTC.

The chain uses TRBV11-3 and TRBJ2-7, with D possibly matching TRBD2 (6 bases). Germline CDR1 and CDR2: SGHNT and YENEEA. The V end lost 1 base, the J end lost 1 base, and 11 bases lay between the germline ends. The CDR3 sequence is 15 residues long. In DNA, the CDR3 is TGTGCCAGCAGCTTAGTTAGCGGAGCGTCCTACGAGCAGTACTTC. This translates into CASSLVSGASYEQYF.

With regard to this clonotype: A read error may produce the germline difference seen at one junction end. This rearrangement joins TRBV29-1 to TRBJ1-1; D remains ambiguous. Germline assignment: CDR1 SQVTM and CDR2 ANQGSEA. The CDR3 consists of 12 residues. CDR3 sequence reads: CSVARENAEAFF. CDR3 DNA sequence: TGCAGCGTCGCACGGGAGAACGCTGAAGCTTTCTTT.

This clonotype was counted a single time. V gene TRBV29-1 combines with J gene TRBJ1-2; TRBD1 might be the D (6 bases). Germline CDR1 SQVTM, CDR2 ANQGSEA. V lost 6 bases to trimming and J lost 10 bases, with 24 bases between them. There are 14 residues in the CDR3. The CDR3 nucleotides are TGCAGCGTAGAGTCGGTTATGGGGGCGTCCGACTACACCTTC. Residues: CSVESVMGASDYTF.

V usage is TRBV6-2 or TRBV6-3 and J usage is TRBJ2-6; a possible D gene is TRBD1 (5 bases). CDR3 size: 15 residues. Germline CDR1 reads MNHEY; CDR2 reads SVGEGT. V lost 5 bases, J lost 2 bases, and 10 bases lay in between. CDR3 DNA: TGTGCCAGCAGTGACCTAGGGGCTGGGGCCAACGTCCTGACTTTC. It translates to CASSDLGAGANVLTF.

The chain is built from TRBV20-1 and TRBJ2-2, with D possibly being TRBD2 (6 bases). The CDR3 totals 14 residues. From germline, CDR1 is DFQATT and CDR2 SNEGSKA (reference sequence). V lost 3 bases to trimming and J lost 5 bases, with 13 bases between them. The CDR3 is CSARKRGNTGELFF. The CDR3 nucleotides are TGCAGTGCTAGGAAACGGGGGAATACCGGGGAGCTGTTTTTT.

The chain combines TRBV11-3 with TRBJ2-7; D remains unclear. This CDR3 is 11 amino acids long. Germline V lookup: CDR1 SGHNT, CDR2 YENEEA. With 0 bases removed from V and 5 bases from J, the gap between germline ends came to 2 bases. CDR3 amino acids: CASSLDDEQYF. The DNA for the CDR3 is TGTGCCAGCAGCTTAGATGACGAGCAGTACTTC.

This rearrangement joins TRBV29-1 to TRBJ2-7; D tentatively reads TRBD1 or TRBD2 (5 bases each). The CDR3 contains 15 residues. Germline V gene sequence: CDR1 SQVTM, CDR2 ANQGSEA. The CDR3 sequence is CRIGIAGTGSYEQYF. The DNA for the CDR3 is TGCAGGATTGGAATCGCCGGGACGGGGTCCTACGAGCAGTACTTC.

J is TRBJ2-7 and V is TRBV11-2, with 12 bases that match TRBD2. The germline gives CDR1 SGHAT, CDR2 FQNNGV. Trimming at V came to 4 bases and at J to 4 bases, leaving 5 bases not matched to a gene. The CDR3 is 15 residues long. CDR3 sequence (DNA): TGTGCCAGCAGCTCCCCTAGCGGGAGGGCTTACGAGCAGTACTTC. It translates to CASSSPSGRAYEQYF.

This clonotype was seen repeatedly, ten times or more. The V call is TRBV4-1, the J call TRBJ1-6; weak D call: TRBD1 (6 bases). The CDR3 length is 16 residues. V shed 4 bases and J shed 0 bases, with 10 bases lying between them. Per the germline V gene, CDR1 is MGHRA and CDR2 is YSYEKL. DNA for the CDR3: TGCGCCAGCAGCCCAGGGGCGGGCTCCTATAATTCACCCCTCCACTTT. This encodes CASSPGAGSYNSPLHF.

On this clonotype itself: One end of the junction does not line up with germline, which may come from a read error. The V and J genes are TRBV5-6 and TRBJ1-1, with 7 bases lining up with TRBD1. The CDR3 covers 15 residues. In germline, CDR1 is SGHDT, CDR2 YYEEEE. CDR3 bases: TGTGTCAGCAGCTCTTCGACAGGGTTGAACACTGAAGCTTTCTTT. Translating it yields CVSSSSTGLNTEAFF.

The V call is TRBV29-1, the J call TRBJ2-7, with D uncertain. Germline V gene data show CDR1 as SQVTM and CDR2 as ANQGSEA. This CDR3 has 12 amino acids. V lost 1 base and J 7 bases, leaving 11 bases between the germline ends. The DNA of the CDR3 is TGCAGCGTTGAAGGGAACCTATATGAGCAGTACTTC. As protein: CSVEGNLYEQYF.

This clonotype was seen ten or more times. The chain uses TRBV28 and TRBJ1-2; D is possibly TRBD1 (6 bases). The CDR3 consists of 12 residues. The ends were cut back, 5 bases at V and 6 bases at J, with 10 bases in the middle. Germline lookup yields CDR1 MDHEN and CDR2 SYDVKM. In DNA form, the CDR3 reads TGTGCCAGCAGTCAACAGGGCCATGGCTACACCTTC. It yields the protein CASSQQGHGYTF.

This clonotype appeared many times. The chain uses TRBV28 and TRBJ1-5, with TRBD1 matching 7 bases. CDR3 size: 15 residues. Germline values: CDR1 MDHEN, CDR2 SYDVKM. The V segment lost 5 bases and the J segment 4 bases; nucleotides outside the gene matches: 8. The CDR3 protein is CASSRPGQPNQPQHF. The CDR3 DNA reads TGTGCCAGCAGTCGACCGGGACAGCCGAATCAGCCCCAGCATTTT.